The 11 T cell receptor beta chains listed next were all sequenced from one sample in a study of neurological immune-mediated disorders. TCRdb analysed the 5' RACE reads with MiXCR anew, one entry per CDR3 protein. The sample consists of 30,000 to 40,000 distinct CDR3 sequences, 3% to 4.5% of them appearing once. The sequenced sample was PBMCs. The receptors here all came from a man aged 25 to 45 with multiple sclerosis.

This clonotype was seen a few times. V usage is TRBV14 and J usage is TRBJ2-5; 14 bases are a match to TRBD2. Unmatched junction bases numbered 2, after V lost 1 base and J lost 1 base. The CDR3 consists of 17 residues. CDR1 is SGHDN and CDR2 is FVKESK in the germline V gene. The CDR3 loop is CASSQGGLAGVQETQYF. CDR3 DNA sequence: TGTGCCAGCAGCCAAGGGGGACTAGCGGGGGTCCAAGAGACCCAGTACTTC.

As concerns this clonotype: A much larger clonotype is one base distant, so this may be a read error. CDR3: CASQKDLDRSLIDKQFF. The DNA for the CDR3 is TGTGCCAGCCAGAAGGATCTGGACCGAAGTTTAATCGATAAGCAGTTCTTC. V is TRBV27 and J is TRBJ2-1, with no clear D. V lost 8 bases, J lost 11 bases, and 31 bases lay in between. Germline V gene lookup returns CDR1 MNHEY and CDR2 SMNVEV (reference sequence). The CDR3 runs 17 residues.

This clonotype appeared a few times. The V and J genes are TRBV4-1 and TRBJ1-2; maybe TRBD1 (6 bases). The germline CDR1 and CDR2 sequences are MGHRA and YSYEKL. The V gene lost 3 bases and the J gene lost 4 bases, with 12 bases spanning the gap. The CDR3 runs to 14 residues. CDR3 nucleotides: TGCGCCAGCAGCCAGCTGACAGGCCTCTATGGCTACACCTTC. Its protein is CASSQLTGLYGYTF.

Ten or more counts support this clonotype. The V call is TRBV6-5, the J call TRBJ2-1; 7 nucleotides align to TRBD2. The CDR3 covers 13 residues. Trimming took 6 bases from V and 7 from J; bases not matched to a gene: 6. Germline V gene lookup returns CDR1 MNHEY and CDR2 SVGAGI. The CDR3 protein is CASSGTAGNEQFF. The CDR3 nucleotides read TGTGCCAGCAGCGGTACAGCGGGGAATGAGCAGTTCTTC.

This clonotype was found many times. The chain uses TRBV20-1 and TRBJ2-7; 8 bases align to TRBD1. The CDR3 is 12 residues long. The trim removed 6 bases at V and 7 bases at J, leaving 8 bases unmatched. CDR1 is DFQATT and CDR2 is SNEGSKA in the germline V gene (reference sequence). This CDR3 is CSALGQGLEQYF. Here the CDR3 DNA reads TGCAGTGCCCTAGGACAGGGCCTAGAGCAGTACTTC.

With respect to this clonotype: This may be a read error: a much more frequent sequence differs by one nucleotide. The missing conserved phenylalanine or tryptophan at the end of this CDR3 makes a read error likely. The chain links TRBV4-1 to TRBJ2-7; weak D call: TRBD1 (7 bases). Germline values: CDR1 MGHRA, CDR2 YSYEKL. CDR3 length: 13 residues. The ends were cut back, 3 bases at V and 3 bases at J, with 9 bases in the middle. This CDR3 reads CASSQQGGYEQYC. CDR3 DNA: TGCGCCAGCAGCCAGCAGGGGGGCTACGAGCAGTACTGC.

Many counts were recorded for this clonotype. The chain is built from TRBV7-2 and TRBJ2-1, with D perhaps assigned TRBD1 or TRBD2 (6 bases each). The CDR3 spans 15 residues. Between the trimmed V and J ends, which lost 1 base and 0 bases, there was a span of 7 bases. Looked up from germline, CDR1 is SGHTA and CDR2 is FQGNSA. CDR3 in DNA: TGTGCCAGCAGCTTAGAGGGGGGCTCCTACAATGAGCAGTTCTTC. This sequence encodes CASSLEGGSYNEQFF.

This clonotype was seen ten or more times. V and J are TRBV7-9 and TRBJ1-6, with D unclear. The germline gives CDR1 SEHNR, CDR2 FQNEAQ (reference sequence). This CDR3 spans 12 amino acids. Trimming stripped 4 bases from V and 9 bases from J, with 7 bases between. CDR3 sequence: CASSYLSSPLHF. Written as DNA, the CDR3 is TGTGCCAGCAGCTACTTGAGTTCACCCCTCCACTTT.

This clonotype was seen ten or more times. The chain recombines TRBV5-1 with TRBJ1-5; no firm D call. The CDR3 is 13 amino acids. Germline CDR1 is SGHRS and CDR2 is YFSETQ. Trimming left V 2 bases short and J 6 bases short, with 9 bases between. The CDR3 DNA reads as TGCGCCAGCAGCTTTTGGGTCGGTCAGCCCCAGCATTTT. Encoded protein: CASSFWVGQPQHF.

This clonotype was recorded many times. This chain links TRBV5-1 with TRBJ1-1; D is perhaps TRBD1 (5 bases). Trimming removed 1 base from V and 0 bases from J, with 13 bases in between. From germline, CDR1 is SGHRS and CDR2 YFSETQ. CDR3 size: 16 residues. Here the CDR3 DNA reads TGCGCCAGCAGCTTGTTATTAGGGGTAATGAACACTGAAGCTTTCTTT. Its translation is CASSLLLGVMNTEAFF.

This clonotype occurred many times. J is TRBJ2-2 and V is TRBV27; no clear D gene. Between the trimmed V and J ends, which lost 5 bases and 3 bases, there was a span of 7 bases. CDR1 is MNHEY, CDR2 SMNVEV, per germline (reference sequence). The CDR3 runs to 13 residues. The CDR3 protein is CASSLDYTGELFF. Here the CDR3 DNA reads TGTGCCAGCAGTCTAGACTACACCGGGGAGCTGTTTTTT.